The clone carrying this T cell receptor beta chain was picked up one time. Its specificity is unknown. The entry originates in a study of PD-L1 blockade in urothelial cancer. Study-wide points: Those with durable benefit had larger increases in tumor-associated blood clones at 3 weeks.

Time point defined: peripheral blood 6 weeks after treatment start. Sequenced by immunoSEQ multiplex PCR; TCRdb stores in-frame clones only, minus some. This table holds about 38,000 clones, 80% to 90% found once. This sequence was found in a man in his 60s with urothelial cancer. Sequenced material: PBMCs, taken around atezolizumab (anti-PD-L1) treatment.

CDR3 nucleotides: TGTGCCAGTAGTATTACAAGGGGTGGATACGAGCAGTACTTC. As protein: CASSITRGGYEQYF. The gene calls are TRBV19 and TRBJ2-7; the D gene is possibly TRBD1 (5 bases). In germline, CDR1 is LNHDA, CDR2 SQIVND (reference sequence). V lost 3 bases to trimming and J lost 4 bases, with 13 bases between them. This CDR3 spans 14 amino acids.